These 21 T cell receptor beta chains originate from one sample sequenced in a study of shared clonotypes between healthy human individuals. TCRdb's table, derived via immunoSEQ multiplex PCR, lists solely in-frame clones and lacks some. The repertoire holds 2 million to 2.5 million clones, approximately 94% seen once, with less than 0.15% in the top ten. The sample consisted of naive CD4+ T cells sorted from blood. Subset meaning: CD45RA+ positively selected. These receptor sequences come from a man between 18 and 35 years old in good health.

The J gene is TRBJ2-5, the V gene TRBV28; 10 positions match TRBD1. Germline-derived CDR1 and CDR2 are MDHEN and SYDVKM. The CDR3 contains 16 residues. With 2 bases clipped from V and 3 bases from J, the junction kept 6 bases outside the gene matches. As DNA, the CDR3 is TGTGCCAGCAGTTTACCCGGGACAGGGGTAAAAGAGACCCAGTACTTC. Protein sequence: CASSLPGTGVKETQYF. Drawing the rest from reference TRBV28 and TRBJ2-5, the complete variable domain is DVKVTQSSRYLVKRTGEKVFLECVQDMDHENMFWYRQDPGLGLRLIYFSYDVKMKEKGDIPEGYSVSREKKERFSLILESASTNQTSMYLCASSLPGTGVKETQYFGPGTRLLVL.

The CDR3 coding sequence is TGTGCCAGCTCCCAATCGGATGGAAACACCATATATTTT. It yields the protein CASSQSDGNTIYF. The chain joins TRBV18 to TRBJ1-3; D is ambiguous. V lost 6 bases and J lost 3, with 9 bases in between. CDR1 and CDR2 (germline): KGHSH, LQKENI. CDR3 size: 13 residues.

This chain uses TRBV9 with TRBJ2-3; the match to TRBD1 covers 11 bases. J was trimmed by 1 base and V by 0 bases; bases with no gene match: 4. From germline, CDR1 is SGDLS and CDR2 YYNGEE. The length of the CDR3 is 17 residues. CDR3 coding DNA: TGTGCCAGCAGCGTAGGGACAGGGGGCTACCGCACAGATACGCAGTATTTT. Translated: CASSVGTGGYRTDTQYF.

The chain employs TRBV7-3 and TRBJ2-2; 8 nucleotides align to TRBD2. V lost 5 bases and J lost 7; bases outside the gene matches: 3. Germline values: CDR1 SGHTA, CDR2 FQGTGA. The CDR3 covers 13 residues. The CDR3 loop reads CASSPGTSGELFF. CDR3 nucleotides: TGTGCCAGCAGCCCAGGGACTAGCGGGGAGCTGTTTTTT.

The chain combines TRBV10-1 with TRBJ2-3, with TRBD2 matching 11 bases. The CDR3 consists of 16 residues. Germline loops: CDR1 WNHNN, CDR2 SYGVQD (reference sequence). With 5 bases clipped from V and 1 base from J, the junction kept 5 bases outside the gene matches. This CDR3 reads CASSKTTSGGTDTQYF. The CDR3 region has the DNA TGCGCCAGCAGTAAGACGACTAGCGGGGGCACAGATACGCAGTATTTT.

The chain has TRBV11-2 and TRBJ2-1; 9 positions agree with TRBD1. The ends lost 8 bases at V and 7 bases at J; junction bases unmatched: 12. CDR3 length equals 15 residues. CDR1 and CDR2 from the germline V gene are SGHAT and FQNNGV. The CDR3 coding sequence is TGTGCCAGCGGCCACTACAGGGGGCGCACGAATGAGCAGTTCTTC. Its protein product is CASGHYRGRTNEQFF.

The chain joins TRBV7-9 to TRBJ1-2; 9 bases align to TRBD1. This CDR3 has 14 amino acids. The junction had 5 bases not matched to a gene; V was cut back by 4 bases and J by 5 bases. The germline gives CDR1 SEHNR, CDR2 FQNEAQ (reference sequence). CDR3 sequence reads: CASSWGQGGYGYTF. CDR3 DNA: TGTGCCAGCAGCTGGGGACAGGGAGGGTATGGCTACACCTTC. The whole variable domain, remainder taken from reference TRBV7-9 and TRBJ1-2, is DTGVSQNPRHKITKRGQNVTFRCDPISEHNRLYWYRQTLGQGPEFLTYFQNEAQLEKSRLLSDRFSAERPKGSFSTLEIQRTEQGDSAMYLCASSWGQGGYGYTFGSGTRLTVV.

As concerns this clone: Other DNA sequences from this sample encode an identical CDR3 as well. This rearrangement joins TRBV5-1 to TRBJ2-7; a weak D match, TRBD2 (6 bases). The CDR3 length is 15 residues. Trimming pared 0 bases from V and 3 bases from J, leaving 13 bases between. Per germline, CDR1 SGHRS and CDR2 YFSETQ. The CDR3 spells CASSLVPGESYEQYF. The CDR3 DNA follows: TGCGCCAGCAGCTTGGTGCCGGGAGAGAGCTACGAGCAGTACTTC.

The chain has TRBV11-3 and TRBJ2-2; no firm D call. Looked up from germline, CDR1 is SGHNT and CDR2 is YENEEA. The CDR3 is made up of 12 amino acids. V was clipped by 4 bases and J by 7 bases, with 7 bases between them. The CDR3 reads CASSSSVGELFF. CDR3 nucleotides: TGTGCCAGCAGCTCCAGCGTCGGGGAGCTGTTTTTT.

This sequence joins TRBV6-1 and TRBJ1-2; no firm D call. The V gene lost 1 base and the J gene lost 8 bases, with 5 bases spanning the gap. From germline, CDR1 is MNHNS and CDR2 SASEGT. The CDR3 contains 11 residues. CDR3 sequence reads: CASSEGVGYTF. CDR3 DNA sequence: TGTGCCAGCAGTGAAGGGGTCGGCTACACCTTC.

The CDR3 protein is CASSLGAGDQETQYF. CDR3 in DNA: TGTGCCAGCAGCTTAGGGGCAGGGGACCAAGAGACCCAGTACTTC. The J gene is TRBJ2-5, the V gene TRBV7-2; a weak D match, TRBD1 (6 bases). V was cut by 1 base and J by 0 bases, with 9 bases left in between. Germline assignment: CDR1 SGHTA and CDR2 FQGNSA. This CDR3 is 15 amino acids long.

V is TRBV18 and J is TRBJ2-7; the D gene could be TRBD1 or TRBD2 (5 bases each). This CDR3 is 12 amino acids long. V gave up 2 bases and J gave up 5 bases, with 7 bases separating them. Germline assignment: CDR1 KGHSH and CDR2 LQKENI. The CDR3 DNA reads as TGTGCCAGCTCACCAGGGACCAACGAGCAGTACTTC. Encoded protein: CASSPGTNEQYF.

The gene calls are TRBV6-5 and TRBJ2-5; possibly TRBD2 for D (6 bases). The CDR3 contains 15 residues. The V end lost 5 bases, the J end lost 1 base, and 14 bases lay between the germline ends. Germline CDR1 and CDR2: MNHEY and SVGAGI. The chain's CDR3 is CASSGGFWGQETQYF. The CDR3 DNA sequence: TGTGCCAGCAGTGGAGGGTTTTGGGGCCAAGAGACCCAGTACTTC.

V and J are TRBV15 and TRBJ2-7, with a weak D call TRBD2 (6 bases). The CDR3 spans 13 residues. Trimming took off 0 bases at V and 7 bases at J, with 10 bases between the two ends. The germline gives CDR1 LNHNV, CDR2 YYDKDF (reference sequence). Here the CDR3 reads CATSRDPSVEQYF. Here the CDR3 DNA reads TGTGCCACCAGCAGAGATCCTAGCGTAGAGCAGTACTTC.

The gene calls are TRBV4-3 and TRBJ1-5, with 7 bases aligning to TRBD1. Germline V lookup: CDR1 LGHNA, CDR2 YSLEER. There are 15 residues in the CDR3. V lost 0 bases and J lost 6; bases outside the gene matches: 5. The CDR3 DNA sequence: TGCGCCAGCAGCCAAGACGCGGCAGGGGGTCAGCCCCAGCATTTT. It is translated as CASSQDAAGGQPQHF.

The chain joins TRBV7-2 to TRBJ2-7; 10 nucleotides align to TRBD2. The germline gives CDR1 SGHTA, CDR2 FQGNSA. The J segment lost 7 bases and the V segment lost 5 bases, leaving 11 bases of the junction unmatched. The CDR3 has 15 residues. CDR3 DNA: TGTGCCAGCAGCGGCAGCGGGAGGGCCGCGGGAGAGCAGTACTTC. This translates into CASSGSGRAAGEQYF.

The chain has TRBV4-1 and TRBJ1-3; D is ambiguous. Per the germline V gene, CDR1 is MGHRA and CDR2 is YSYEKL. The CDR3 consists of 15 residues. The germline V and J ends were trimmed by 4 bases and 0 bases, with 10 bases remaining between them. The DNA of the CDR3 is TGCGCCAGCAGCCCTCCGCTCCTCTCTGGAAACACCATATATTTT. Protein: CASSPPLLSGNTIYF.

V gene TRBV10-1 combines with J gene TRBJ2-7; D ambiguous. The CDR3 extends over 14 amino acids. Germline V gene lookup returns CDR1 WNHNN and CDR2 SYGVQD (reference sequence). Trimming cost V 0 bases and J 5 bases, with 11 bases left between them. DNA of the CDR3: TGCGCCAGCAGTGAGTCCCCCAGGAGCCACGAGCAGTACTTC. This translates into CASSESPRSHEQYF.

V and J are TRBV28 and TRBJ1-2; perhaps TRBD1 as D (5 bases). This CDR3 is built from 14 residues. The V gene lost 4 bases and the J gene lost 5 bases, with 14 bases spanning the gap. Germline CDR1 is MDHEN and CDR2 is SYDVKM. DNA of the CDR3: TGTGCCAGCAGTTCTCCTACGGGGCGTTATGGCTACACCTTC. Its translation: CASSSPTGRYGYTF.

The rearrangement joins TRBV6-5 to TRBJ2-5; D might be TRBD2 (7 bases). Germline CDR1 MNHEY, CDR2 SVGAGI. The ends were cut back, 4 bases at V and 7 bases at J, with 19 bases in the middle. This CDR3 contains 15 residues. CDR3 DNA: TGTGCCAGCAGTTCGTTAACTAGGGAGGGGGGGACCCAGTACTTC. It is translated as CASSSLTREGGTQYF.

This rearrangement joins TRBV7-2 to TRBJ2-3; no clear D gene. The V gene lost 1 base and the J gene lost 8 bases, with 10 bases spanning the gap. This CDR3 has 13 amino acids. Germline CDR1 is SGHTA and CDR2 is FQGNSA. Here the CDR3 reads CASSLDGLGTQYF. Written as DNA, the CDR3 is TGTGCCAGCAGCTTAGATGGCCTTGGTACGCAGTATTTT.